The rows below give T cell receptor beta chains drawn from one sample of a study of blood T cell repertoires in COVID-19. The assay was immunoSEQ multiplex PCR, and TCRdb's table has in-frame clones only and misses some. Here the sample spans about 280,000 clones, around 86% being singletons. The sequencing sample was made of peripheral blood. Receptor source: a woman between 40 and 50 years old who had recovered from COVID-19. Each CDR3 is given with its conserved first and last residue. The order of the fields is D gene, V gene, J gene, clone size, CDR3 DNA, CDR3 protein. A D gene is named only where the DNA matches it firmly. Clone size is given for some rows only: seen once, a few or many times, or a class if the clone is expanded.

D gene: .; V gene: TRBV9; J gene: TRBJ2-5; clone size: .; CDR3 DNA: TGTGCCAGCAGCTCCAGACAGCAATCCGAGACCCAGTACTTC; CDR3 protein: CASSSRQQSETQYF
D gene: .; V gene: TRBV19; J gene: TRBJ1-1; clone size: .; CDR3 DNA: TGTGCCAGTAGCCCTCAGGGCGCTGAAGCTTTCTTT; CDR3 protein: CASSPQGAEAFF
D gene: TRBD2; V gene: TRBV5-1; J gene: TRBJ2-1; clone size: .; CDR3 DNA: TGCGCCAGTACCGGGACTAGCCCCTACGGGGAGCAGTTCTTC; CDR3 protein: CASTGTSPYGEQFF
D gene: TRBD2; V gene: TRBV3-1/TRBV3-2; J gene: TRBJ2-7; clone size: .; CDR3 DNA: TGTGCCAGCAGCCCGGGACTAGCGGGTTACGAGCAGTACTTC; CDR3 protein: CASSPGLAGYEQYF
D gene: TRBD1; V gene: TRBV28; J gene: TRBJ1-4; clone size: .; CDR3 DNA: TGTGCCAGCAGTTGCAGGGGGCAGGGGTGCGAAAAACTGTTTTTT; CDR3 protein: CASSCRGQGCEKLFF
D gene: TRBD1; V gene: TRBV7-3; J gene: TRBJ2-1; clone size: .; CDR3 DNA: TGTGCCAGCAGCCAGGGACAGCTGTACAATGAGCAGTTCTTC; CDR3 protein: CASSQGQLYNEQFF
D gene: .; V gene: TRBV19; J gene: TRBJ2-6; clone size: .; CDR3 DNA: TGTGCCAGTAGTAGCTTACAGGGCTCTGGGGCCAACGTCCTGACTTTC; CDR3 protein: CASSSLQGSGANVLTF
D gene: TRBD2; V gene: TRBV10-3; J gene: TRBJ2-1; clone size: .; CDR3 DNA: TGTGCCATCAGTACTAGCGGCCACAATGAGCAGTTCTTC; CDR3 protein: CAISTSGHNEQFF
D gene: .; V gene: TRBV3-1/TRBV3-2; J gene: TRBJ1-4; clone size: .; CDR3 DNA: TGTGCCAGCAGCCAAGATCATAGGGAGCGGGGGGAAAAACTGTTTTTT; CDR3 protein: CASSQDHRERGEKLFF
D gene: TRBD1; V gene: TRBV7-9; J gene: TRBJ2-7; clone size: .; CDR3 DNA: TGCACAGTGACAGGGGGCTACGAGCAGTACTTC; CDR3 protein: CTVTGGYEQYF
D gene: TRBD2; V gene: TRBV9; J gene: TRBJ2-7; clone size: .; CDR3 DNA: TGTGCCAGCAGCGTAGGATGGGAGGGCATGGGGCAGTACTTC; CDR3 protein: CASSVGWEGMGQYF
D gene: TRBD2; V gene: TRBV30; J gene: TRBJ2-7; clone size: .; CDR3 DNA: TGTGCCTGGATCCCCGGGGGGGGCGAGCAGTACTTC; CDR3 protein: CAWIPGGGEQYF
D gene: TRBD2; V gene: TRBV19; J gene: TRBJ2-5; clone size: .; CDR3 DNA: TGTGCCAGTAGTATAGGAGCGGGGCAAGAGACCCAGTACTTC; CDR3 protein: CASSIGAGQETQYF
D gene: TRBD1; V gene: TRBV24-1; J gene: TRBJ2-7; clone size: .; CDR3 DNA: TGTGCCACCAGTGAAACCGGGACAGGGGGAACCTACGAGCAGTACTTC; CDR3 protein: CATSETGTGGTYEQYF
D gene: .; V gene: TRBV7-2; J gene: TRBJ2-3; clone size: .; CDR3 DNA: TGTGCCAGCAGCTTAGCGCTTCGGGAGGATACGCAGTATTTT; CDR3 protein: CASSLALREDTQYF
D gene: TRBD2; V gene: TRBV30; J gene: TRBJ2-3; clone size: .; CDR3 DNA: TGTGCCTGGAGCGTCGGGACTAGCGGGCTCACAGATACGCAGTATTTT; CDR3 protein: CAWSVGTSGLTDTQYF
D gene: TRBD2; V gene: TRBV4-1; J gene: TRBJ2-3; clone size: .; CDR3 DNA: TGCGCCAGCAGCCACGGAGAGGGACTAGTCACAGATACGCAGTATTTT; CDR3 protein: CASSHGEGLVTDTQYF
D gene: TRBD1; V gene: TRBV4-1; J gene: TRBJ2-3; clone size: .; CDR3 DNA: TGCGCCAGCAGTCAACTGCCGGGACAGGGGGGCGCAGATACGCAGTATTTT; CDR3 protein: CASSQLPGQGGADTQYF
D gene: TRBD2; V gene: TRBV12-5; J gene: TRBJ2-1; clone size: .; CDR3 DNA: TGTGCTAGTGGGACTAGCGGGATCAATGAGCAGTTCTTC; CDR3 protein: CASGTSGINEQFF
D gene: TRBD2; V gene: TRBV28; J gene: TRBJ2-3; clone size: .; CDR3 DNA: TGTGCCAGCAGTACGGTACAGAGCGGGAGGTCAGATACGCAGTATTTT; CDR3 protein: CASSTVQSGRSDTQYF
D gene: TRBD2; V gene: TRBV2; J gene: TRBJ2-1; clone size: .; CDR3 DNA: TGTGCCAGCAGTGAAGGGGGCGGGAGAACTGAGCAGTTCTTC; CDR3 protein: CASSEGGGRTEQFF
D gene: .; V gene: TRBV20-1; J gene: TRBJ1-2; clone size: .; CDR3 DNA: TGCAGTGCTAGTGCCAGGGCGGGAGGCTACACCTTC; CDR3 protein: CSASARAGGYTF
D gene: TRBD1; V gene: TRBV18; J gene: TRBJ2-1; clone size: .; CDR3 DNA: TGTGCCAGCTCACCGGACAGGAAAAACAATGAGCAGTTCTTC; CDR3 protein: CASSPDRKNNEQFF
D gene: TRBD2; V gene: TRBV7-7; J gene: TRBJ2-3; clone size: .; CDR3 DNA: TGTGCTAGCAGCCAGACTAGCGGGAGAACAGATACGCAGTATTTT; CDR3 protein: CASSQTSGRTDTQYF
D gene: TRBD2; V gene: TRBV10-3; J gene: TRBJ2-7; clone size: once; CDR3 DNA: TGTGCCATCAGTGGGGGCGGGAGGGCCTGGGACGAGCAGTACTTC; CDR3 protein: CAISGGGRAWDEQYF
D gene: .; V gene: TRBV6-4; J gene: TRBJ2-1; clone size: .; CDR3 DNA: TGTGCCAGCAGTGAGACTGGTCGGGATGAGCAGTTCTTC; CDR3 protein: CASSETGRDEQFF
D gene: TRBD1; V gene: TRBV19; J gene: TRBJ2-5; clone size: .; CDR3 DNA: TGTGCCAGTAGCCCGGACAGGCTGGAGACCCAGTACTTC; CDR3 protein: CASSPDRLETQYF
D gene: .; V gene: TRBV27; J gene: TRBJ2-2; clone size: .; CDR3 DNA: TGTGCCAGCAGTTTGGGGGGGGACAGGGAGCTGTTTTTT; CDR3 protein: CASSLGGDRELFF
D gene: TRBD2; V gene: TRBV3-1/TRBV3-2; J gene: TRBJ2-1; clone size: .; CDR3 DNA: TGTGCCAGCAGCCAAGATTGGGGAGGGACTAGCGCTTACAATGAGCAGTTCTTC; CDR3 protein: CASSQDWGGTSAYNEQFF
D gene: TRBD2; V gene: TRBV6-6; J gene: TRBJ2-5; clone size: .; CDR3 DNA: TGTGCCAGCAGGGGACTAATAGAGACCCAGTACTTC; CDR3 protein: CASRGLIETQYF
D gene: TRBD2; V gene: TRBV2; J gene: TRBJ2-3; clone size: .; CDR3 DNA: TGTGCCAGCCCCCCCTCTGGGACTAGCGGGAGGGAATACACAGATACGCAGTATTTT; CDR3 protein: CASPPSGTSGREYTDTQYF
D gene: .; V gene: TRBV25-1; J gene: TRBJ2-3; clone size: .; CDR3 DNA: TGTGCCAGCACCCCCCGTGCAGGCAACACAGATACGCAGTATTTT; CDR3 protein: CASTPRAGNTDTQYF